The text below deals with one T cell receptor (beta chain). The antigen is not known. The data derive from a study of cytomegalovirus exposure and HLA in healthy donors. Study-level information: Among around 170 million T cells, an earlier analysis found 120 million or so unique TCR beta sequences.

Germline assignment: CDR1 SGHRS and CDR2 YFSETQ. V dropped 2 bases and J dropped 5; count of bases not matched to a gene: 2. There are 15 residues in the CDR3. General study findings and limits: Researchers counted about 150 TCR beta chains as cytomegalovirus-associated. According to an earlier analysis, most TCR beta V segments yielded productive rearrangements about 87% or about 30% of the time.

Researchers ran the PCR with 60 Vbeta and 13 Jbeta primers. Assay: immunoSEQ multiplex PCR; the TCRdb copy retains only in-frame clones and omits some. The sample holds roughly 160,000 clones; around 88% are singletons and the top ten take over 0.8%. The sequenced material came from PBMCs. The sequence was collected from a woman aged 25 to 39 in good health and CMV-seronegative. The gene calls are TRBV5-1 and TRBJ2-1; 12 bases are shared with TRBD2. The CDR3 region is CASSLRLAGDNEQFF. Written as DNA, the CDR3 is TGCGCCAGCAGCTTACGACTAGCGGGGGACAATGAGCAGTTCTTC.